The sample holds a few counts of the clone carrying this T cell receptor beta chain. The target antigen is unknown. The germline CDR1 and CDR2 sequences are MNHNS and SASEGT. V was pared by 7 bases and J by 0 bases, with 9 bases between. This CDR3 contains 14 residues. The data were obtained in a study of T cells in Graves' hyperthyroidism and ophthalmopathy. Study findings and constraints: Most clonotypes that expanded in the thyroid above 0.001 also showed up in blood.

Amplification of TCR beta CDR3 regions used RNA as the template. The TCR CDR3 first-round RT-PCR relied on the HTBI primer set. Each CDR3 protein gets one entry after TCRdb re-called the multiplex PCR reads with MiXCR. The sample has approximately 490,000 distinct CDR3 sequences, approximately 23% seen once; the top ten hold around 54%. What was sequenced was blood. The sequence was obtained from a woman in her 70s with Graves' ophthalmopathy. The genes are TRBV6-1 and TRBJ2-2; D gene unclear. CDR3 sequence reads: CASTTAPNTGELFF. The CDR3 nucleotides read TGTGCCAGCACCACGGCCCCGAACACCGGGGAGCTGTTTTTT.